This is a list of T cell receptor beta chains from one sample in a study of T cells in Graves' hyperthyroidism and ophthalmopathy. Via MiXCR, TCRdb re-called the multiplex PCR reads, giving one row per CDR3 protein. Found here are 300,000 or so distinct CDR3 sequences, around 20% of them singletons; the top ten hold under 55%. Sequencing was carried out using blood. The source of these receptors is a woman aged 45 to 65 with Graves' hyperthyroidism. Each CDR3 is given with its conserved first and last residue. Fields, in order: J gene, clone size, V gene, D gene, CDR3 DNA, CDR3 protein. A D gene is named only where the DNA matches it firmly. Size tells how often a clone was seen (once, few, many) or the class of an expanded clone, and some rows leave it out.

J: TRBJ2-1
size: few
V: TRBV7-3
D: TRBD2
DNA: TGTGCCAGCAGCGGGGGGACTAGCGGCTACAATGAGCAGTTCTTC
CDR3: CASSGGTSGYNEQFF

J: TRBJ2-6
size: NA
V: TRBV12-3/TRBV12-4
D: NA
DNA: TGTGCCAGCAAGGAGGGGTCTGGGGCCAACGTCCTGACTTTC
CDR3: CASKEGSGANVLTF

J: TRBJ2-1
size: many
V: TRBV9
D: TRBD2
DNA: TGTGCCAGCAGCGCGGGACTAGCGGGCGACTCGAATGAGCAGTTCTTC
CDR3: CASSAGLAGDSNEQFF

J: TRBJ1-2
size: NA
V: TRBV7-9
D: NA
DNA: TGTGCCAGCAGCTTAGAATTACAGGGCAACTATGGCTACACCTTC
CDR3: CASSLELQGNYGYTF

J: TRBJ1-2
size: NA
V: TRBV19
D: NA
DNA: TGTGCCAGTAGTGAAGACCCGAGGAATGGCTACACCTTC
CDR3: CASSEDPRNGYTF

J: TRBJ1-6
size: NA
V: TRBV5-1
D: NA
DNA: TGCGCCAGCAGCTTGGACAGGGCTTCACCCCTCCACTTT
CDR3: CASSLDRASPLHF

J: TRBJ2-1
size: many
V: TRBV5-1
D: NA
DNA: TGCGCCAGCAGCTTGGTCAGGGACGGGGAGCAGTTCTTC
CDR3: CASSLVRDGEQFF

J: TRBJ1-5
size: many
V: TRBV30
D: TRBD1
DNA: TGTGCCTGGCGGGGGGGGACAGGTCAGCCCCAGCATTTT
CDR3: CAWRGGTGQPQHF

J: TRBJ2-1
size: NA
V: TRBV5-1
D: NA
DNA: TGCGCCAGCATTAACGACGGGGCTAATGAGCAGTTCTTC
CDR3: CASINDGANEQFF

J: TRBJ2-7
size: few
V: TRBV6-1
D: NA
DNA: TGTGCCAGCAGCCCCAAGCCACTTTCCTTTAGCCGGTCACACAGCTCCTACGAGCAGTACTTC
CDR3: CASSPKPLSFSRSHSSYEQYF

J: TRBJ1-4
size: many
V: TRBV5-1
D: TRBD1
DNA: TGCGCCAGCAGCACCGGGACAGGGGGAAAACTGTTTTTT
CDR3: CASSTGTGGKLFF

J: TRBJ2-1
size: few
V: TRBV5-1
D: TRBD2
DNA: TGCGCCAGCAGCCCCCATAGCGGGAGGGCGGGTAATGAGCAGTTCTTC
CDR3: CASSPHSGRAGNEQFF

J: TRBJ2-5
size: many
V: TRBV27
D: NA
DNA: TGTGCCAGCAGTCCCCGATGGGGGGAGACCCAGTACTTC
CDR3: CASSPRWGETQYF

J: TRBJ2-1
size: many
V: TRBV19
D: TRBD2
DNA: TGTGCCAGTAGTATAGAGGCTAGCGGGAGGGCCCCTACGAATGAGCAGTTCTTC
CDR3: CASSIEASGRAPTNEQFF

J: TRBJ2-3
size: NA
V: TRBV2
D: TRBD1
DNA: TGTGCCAGCAGTGAGAGGGACAGGGGATTGGATACGCAGTATTTT
CDR3: CASSERDRGLDTQYF

J: TRBJ2-7
size: many
V: TRBV27
D: NA
DNA: TGTGCCAGCAGTTTAATCGAGTCCTACGAGCAGTACTTC
CDR3: CASSLIESYEQYF

J: TRBJ1-1
size: many
V: TRBV14
D: TRBD1
DNA: TGTGCCAGCAGCCAACCAGGGGGCAGGTTCACTGAAGCTTTCTTT
CDR3: CASSQPGGRFTEAFF

J: TRBJ1-5
size: many
V: TRBV28
D: TRBD1
DNA: TGTGCCAGCAGTTTACTCGTCCCCGTACGGGACAGAAATCAGCCCCAGCATTTT
CDR3: CASSLLVPVRDRNQPQHF

J: TRBJ2-5
size: NA
V: TRBV20-1
D: TRBD1
DNA: TGCAGTGCTAGAGATTCCAGGGGGTGGGAGACCCAGTACTTC
CDR3: CSARDSRGWETQYF

J: TRBJ2-7
size: NA
V: TRBV20-1
D: TRBD2
DNA: TGCAGTGCCAGTCGGCCCCTAGCGGGAGCGATTTCCTACGAGCAGTACTTC
CDR3: CSASRPLAGAISYEQYF

J: TRBJ2-1
size: many
V: TRBV28
D: TRBD1
DNA: TGTGCCAGCAGTCCCCGGGACAGATTCTACAATGAGCAGTTCTTC
CDR3: CASSPRDRFYNEQFF

J: TRBJ1-5
size: NA
V: TRBV20-1
D: NA
DNA: TGCAGTGCTAGAGATGTCAATAGCAATCAGCCCCAGCATTTT
CDR3: CSARDVNSNQPQHF

J: TRBJ2-2
size: few
V: TRBV9
D: NA
DNA: TGTGCCAGCAGCGCATCGGGACAAATCACCGGGGAGCTGTTTTTT
CDR3: CASSASGQITGELFF

J: TRBJ2-3
size: many
V: TRBV2
D: TRBD2
DNA: TGTGCCAGCAAATCCAGCGGGACCACAGATACGCAGTATTTT
CDR3: CASKSSGTTDTQYF

J: TRBJ2-1
size: many
V: TRBV28
D: TRBD1
DNA: TGTGCCAGCAGTCCCGGGACAGGGGAGCAGTTCTTC
CDR3: CASSPGTGEQFF

J: TRBJ1-2
size: NA
V: TRBV27
D: NA
DNA: TGTGCCAGCAGTCTAGGGGGACATATCGGGTTCACCTTC
CDR3: CASSLGGHIGFTF

J: TRBJ2-6
size: few
V: TRBV5-1
D: TRBD1
DNA: TGCGCCAGCAGTCTCACGACAGGGGTTTGGGCTGGGGCCAACGTCCTGACTTTC
CDR3: CASSLTTGVWAGANVLTF

J: TRBJ2-1
size: NA
V: TRBV11-3
D: TRBD2
DNA: TGTGCCAGCAGCTTATGCGGGAGGGGGGAGCAGTTCTTC
CDR3: CASSLCGRGEQFF

J: TRBJ2-2
size: many
V: TRBV20-1
D: TRBD1
DNA: TGCAGTGCACAGGGGCGAACCGGGGAGCTGTTTTTT
CDR3: CSAQGRTGELFF

J: TRBJ1-1
size: NA
V: TRBV29-1
D: NA
DNA: TGCAGCGTTAAGCGGGGGGGCCCGGGGGTGAACACTGAAGCTTTCTTT
CDR3: CSVKRGGPGVNTEAFF

J: TRBJ2-7
size: few
V: TRBV11-2
D: NA
DNA: TGTGCCAGCAGCGTCCACAGGGAAAACTACGAGCAGTACTTC
CDR3: CASSVHRENYEQYF

J: TRBJ1-6
size: many
V: TRBV7-9
D: NA
DNA: TGTGCCAGCAGCAAAGGGACCGACAATTCACCCCTCCACTTT
CDR3: CASSKGTDNSPLHF

J: TRBJ2-5
size: few
V: TRBV7-7
D: NA
DNA: TGTGCTAGCAGCACTGACAGGGGAGGGGAGACCCAGTACTTC
CDR3: CASSTDRGGETQYF

J: TRBJ2-7
size: many
V: TRBV6-1
D: NA
DNA: TGTGCCAGCAGTTTCCCTGCTGGGGGAGATTACGAGCAGTACTTC
CDR3: CASSFPAGGDYEQYF

J: TRBJ2-1
size: many
V: TRBV28
D: NA
DNA: TGTGCCAGCAGTTTACCGGGCAATGAGCAGTTCTTC
CDR3: CASSLPGNEQFF

J: TRBJ2-1
size: many
V: TRBV12-3/TRBV12-4
D: TRBD2
DNA: TGTGCCAGCAGTTTGGGACTACCTTACAATGAGCAGTTCTTC
CDR3: CASSLGLPYNEQFF

J: TRBJ2-5
size: NA
V: TRBV5-6
D: TRBD2
DNA: TGTGCCAGCAGCGGGACTAGCGGGGGGGCGGGAGAGACCCAGTACTTC
CDR3: CASSGTSGGAGETQYF

J: TRBJ2-7
size: NA
V: TRBV12-5
D: NA
DNA: TGTGCTAGTGGTTTCGGGCTGCGCAGTCGGGAGCAGTACTTC
CDR3: CASGFGLRSREQYF

J: TRBJ1-1
size: many
V: TRBV6-1
D: TRBD1
DNA: TGTGCCATCAAACCAGGGGGGAGGAACACTGAAGCTTTCTTT
CDR3: CAIKPGGRNTEAFF

J: TRBJ1-5
size: NA
V: TRBV6-1
D: NA
DNA: TGTGCCAGCAGGCCAGGGTTGCGTAATCAGCCCCAGCATTTT
CDR3: CASRPGLRNQPQHF

J: TRBJ2-1
size: many
V: TRBV28
D: TRBD2
DNA: TGTGCCAGCAGTTTCCGGGGGGGCCGGGGTGAGCAGTTCTTC
CDR3: CASSFRGGRGEQFF

J: TRBJ2-5
size: few
V: TRBV2
D: NA
DNA: TGTGCCAGCAGTGGGACAGAGTTAGAGACCCAGTACTTC
CDR3: CASSGTELETQYF

J: TRBJ1-5
size: NA
V: TRBV19
D: NA
DNA: TGTGCCAGTAAACAGAACCCTAGCAATCAGCCCCAGCATTTT
CDR3: CASKQNPSNQPQHF